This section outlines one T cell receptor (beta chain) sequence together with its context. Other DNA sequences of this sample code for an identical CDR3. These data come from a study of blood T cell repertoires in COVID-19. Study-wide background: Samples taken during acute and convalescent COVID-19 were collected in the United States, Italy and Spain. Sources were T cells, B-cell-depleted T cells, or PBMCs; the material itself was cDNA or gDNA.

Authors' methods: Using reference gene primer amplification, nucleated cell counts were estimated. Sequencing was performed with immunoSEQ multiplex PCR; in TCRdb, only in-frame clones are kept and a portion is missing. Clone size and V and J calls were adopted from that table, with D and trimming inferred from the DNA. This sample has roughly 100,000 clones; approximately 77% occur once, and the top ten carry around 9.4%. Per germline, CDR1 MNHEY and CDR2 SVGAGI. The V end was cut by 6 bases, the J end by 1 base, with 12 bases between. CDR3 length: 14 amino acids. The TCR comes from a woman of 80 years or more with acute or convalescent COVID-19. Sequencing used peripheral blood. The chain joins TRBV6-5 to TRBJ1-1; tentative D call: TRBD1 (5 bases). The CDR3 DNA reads TGTGCCAGCAGGTTGGGGGGGAGGAACACTGAAGCTTTCTTT. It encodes CASRLGGRNTEAFF.